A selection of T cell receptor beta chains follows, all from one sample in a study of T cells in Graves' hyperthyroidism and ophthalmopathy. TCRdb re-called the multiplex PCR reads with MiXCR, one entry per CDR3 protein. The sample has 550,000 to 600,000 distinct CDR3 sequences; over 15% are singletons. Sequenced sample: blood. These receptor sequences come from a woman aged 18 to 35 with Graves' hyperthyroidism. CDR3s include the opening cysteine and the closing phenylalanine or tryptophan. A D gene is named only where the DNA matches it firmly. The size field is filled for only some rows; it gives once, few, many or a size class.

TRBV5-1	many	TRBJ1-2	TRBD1	TGCGCCAGCAGCTTGACCGGGACAGCGACTGAGAGTGGTGGCTACACCTTC	CASSLTGTATESGGYTF
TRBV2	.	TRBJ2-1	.	TGTGCCAGCAGTTTTGATAGGAGCTCCTACAATGAGCAGTTCTTC	CASSFDRSSYNEQFF
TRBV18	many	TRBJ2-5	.	TGTGCCAGCTCAAGTTCCGGGACGGTACAAGAGACCCAGTACTTC	CASSSSGTVQETQYF
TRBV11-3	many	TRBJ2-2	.	TGTGCCAGCAGCTTCGACACCGGGGAGCTGTTTTTT	CASSFDTGELFF
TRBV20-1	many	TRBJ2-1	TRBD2	TGCAGTGCTAGAGAACCGGGGCTAGCGGGAGAGCAGTTCTTC	CSAREPGLAGEQFF
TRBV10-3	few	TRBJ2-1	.	TGTGCCATCAGTGATTCGGCTATCTACAATGAGCAGTTCTTC	CAISDSAIYNEQFF
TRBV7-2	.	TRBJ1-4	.	TGTGCCAGCAGCTTAGGGGGGGGGGCCTACAATGAAAAACTGTTTTTT	CASSLGGGAYNEKLFF
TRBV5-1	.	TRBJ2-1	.	TGCGCCAGCAGCTCCCGGGCAGTTCGCGATGAGCAGTTCTTC	CASSSRAVRDEQFF
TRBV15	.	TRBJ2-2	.	TGTACCACGGAGATGGGCAGCCGCACCGGGGAGCTGTTTTTT	CTTEMGSRTGELFF
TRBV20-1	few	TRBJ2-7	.	TGCAGTGCTAGAGCGGGCTACGAGCAGTACTTC	CSARAGYEQYF
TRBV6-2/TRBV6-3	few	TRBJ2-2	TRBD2	TGTGCCAGCAGTTACAGCGGGATGGTCACCGGGGAGCTGTTTTTT	CASSYSGMVTGELFF
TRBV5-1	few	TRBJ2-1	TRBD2	TGCGCCAGCAGCTTCGGGGGGACGAATGAGCAGTTCTTC	CASSFGGTNEQFF
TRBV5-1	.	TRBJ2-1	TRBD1	TGCGCCAGCAGCTTGCGACAGGGGGCCACCTACAATGAGCAGTTCTTC	CASSLRQGATYNEQFF
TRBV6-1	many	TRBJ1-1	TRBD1	TGTGCCAGCAGTGAGGACAGGGGGAACACTGAAGCTTTCTTT	CASSEDRGNTEAFF